This T cell receptor (beta chain) was sequenced for a study of blood T cell repertoires in COVID-19. V was clipped by 6 bases and J by 0 bases; unmatched bases: 4. The CDR3 contains 15 residues. The germline gives CDR1 MNHEY, CDR2 SMNVEV (reference sequence). The table came from immunoSEQ multiplex PCR; TCRdb's copy has only in-frame clones and leaves some out. The table includes roughly 400,000 clones, over 75% detected once. This TCR derives from a woman aged 40 to 50 with acute COVID-19. Material for sequencing was PBMCs or T cells enriched from blood (not recorded which). The chain links TRBV27 to TRBJ2-7, with 11 bases lining up with TRBD2. CDR3 nucleotides: TGTGCCAGCAGGCCTCTAGCGGGGGGCTCCTACGAGCAGTACTTC. Its protein is CASRPLAGGSYEQYF.